This is a list of T cell receptor beta chains from one sample in a study of molecular identifiers for immune sequencing clone quantification. TCRdb passed the PCR reads through MiXCR, listing each CDR3 protein once. The table includes 490,000 or so distinct CDR3 sequences, about 25% detected once. Sequenced: naive CD8+ T cells from blood, with Jurkat cell RNA spiked in. Source of these receptors: a human donor in good health. Some libraries in this study had Jurkat cell RNA spiked in. The CDR3 runs from the conserved cysteine through the conserved F or W. Each record gives: J gene, D gene, V gene, clone size, CDR3 protein, CDR3 DNA. A D gene is named only where the DNA matches it firmly. Some rows have no size entry. The others give once, few or many, or a class for an expanded clone.

j_call: TRBJ2-7
d_call: -
v_call: TRBV6-5
clone_size: many
cdr3_aa: CASSYIGRGVEQYF
cdr3_nt: TGTGCCAGCAGTTATATCGGCAGGGGGGTCGAGCAGTACTTC

j_call: TRBJ2-3
d_call: TRBD2
v_call: TRBV20-1
clone_size: many
cdr3_aa: CSARDLEWKREGTDTQYF
cdr3_nt: TGCAGTGCTAGAGATCTGGAGTGGAAGCGGGAGGGTACAGATACGCAGTATTTT

j_call: TRBJ2-1
d_call: -
v_call: TRBV12-3/TRBV12-4
clone_size: -
cdr3_aa: CASSFHEQFF
cdr3_nt: TGTGCCAGCAGTTTCCATGAGCAGTTCTTC

j_call: TRBJ1-2
d_call: -
v_call: TRBV24-1
clone_size: -
cdr3_aa: CATSAGDSYGYTF
cdr3_nt: TGTGCCACCAGTGCCGGGGACTCCTATGGCTACACCTTC

j_call: TRBJ2-1
d_call: TRBD2
v_call: TRBV27
clone_size: few
cdr3_aa: CASSPHGSPGRNEQFF
cdr3_nt: TGTGCCAGCAGTCCCCATGGATCTCCCGGGAGGAATGAGCAGTTCTTC

j_call: TRBJ2-3
d_call: TRBD2
v_call: TRBV12-3/TRBV12-4
clone_size: -
cdr3_aa: CGSSSRLSGSPTDTQYF
cdr3_nt: TGTGGCAGCAGTTCTCGACTAAGCGGGAGTCCTACAGATACGCAGTATTTT

j_call: TRBJ2-6
d_call: -
v_call: TRBV27
clone_size: -
cdr3_aa: CASSVQISGANVLTF
cdr3_nt: TGTGCCAGCAGTGTTCAGATCTCTGGGGCCAACGTCCTGACTTTC

j_call: TRBJ2-3
d_call: -
v_call: TRBV11-3
clone_size: -
cdr3_aa: CASSSGIRVTSTDTQYF
cdr3_nt: TGTGCCAGCAGCTCAGGAATAAGAGTAACTAGCACAGATACGCAGTATTTT

j_call: TRBJ2-7
d_call: -
v_call: TRBV28
clone_size: -
cdr3_aa: CASRGGEPSYEQYF
cdr3_nt: TGTGCCAGCAGGGGCGGGGAACCCTCCTACGAGCAGTACTTC

j_call: TRBJ2-1
d_call: -
v_call: TRBV3-1
clone_size: -
cdr3_aa: CASSQVGEDEQFF
cdr3_nt: TGTGCCAGCAGCCAAGTTGGAGAAGATGAGCAGTTCTTC

j_call: TRBJ2-7
d_call: TRBD1
v_call: TRBV20-1
clone_size: -
cdr3_aa: CSAWVRDRGSYEQYF
cdr3_nt: TGCAGTGCTTGGGTCCGGGACAGGGGGTCCTACGAGCAGTACTTC